The clone carrying this TCR beta chain was recorded many times. Researchers prepared the TCRbeta library using unique molecular identifiers, the study reports. MiXCR, applied by TCRdb to the PCR reads, yields one record per CDR3 protein. The repertoire includes 400,000 to 500,000 distinct CDR3 sequences, approximately 11% of them detected once, and nearly 5.5% sits in the top ten. This record comes from a study of T-cell reconstitution after alpha-beta-depleted transplantation in children. The length of the CDR3 is 15 residues. V lost 4 bases to trimming and J lost 2 bases; unmatched junction nucleotides: 5. Germline CDR1 and CDR2: SGHRS and YFSETQ.

V gene TRBV5-1 combines with J gene TRBJ2-3; 9 nucleotides agree with TRBD1. Sample: PBMCs from the stem cell graft donor, taken from the stem cell graft. This TCR was sampled from a human donor who donated a stem cell graft to a child with acute myeloid leukemia. This CDR3 reads CASSIQQGATDTQYF. CDR3 DNA: TGCGCCAGCAGCATACAACAGGGGGCCACAGATACGCAGTATTTT.